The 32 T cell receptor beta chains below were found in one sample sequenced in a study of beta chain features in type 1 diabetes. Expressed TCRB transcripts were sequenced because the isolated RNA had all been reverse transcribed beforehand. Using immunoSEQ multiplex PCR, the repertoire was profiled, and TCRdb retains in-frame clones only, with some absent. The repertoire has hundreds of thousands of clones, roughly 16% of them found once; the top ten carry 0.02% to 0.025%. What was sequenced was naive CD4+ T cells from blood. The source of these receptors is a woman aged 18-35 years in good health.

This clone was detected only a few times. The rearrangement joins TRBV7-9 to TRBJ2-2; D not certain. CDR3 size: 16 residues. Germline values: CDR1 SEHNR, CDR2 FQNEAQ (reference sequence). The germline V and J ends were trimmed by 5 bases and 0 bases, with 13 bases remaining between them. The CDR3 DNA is TGTGCCAGCAGCCCGTTTAGATCGGCGAACACCGGGGAGCTGTTTTTT. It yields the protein CASSPFRSANTGELFF.

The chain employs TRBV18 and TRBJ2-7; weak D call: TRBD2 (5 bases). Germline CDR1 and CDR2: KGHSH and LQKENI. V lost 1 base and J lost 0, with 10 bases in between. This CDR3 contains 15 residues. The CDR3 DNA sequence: TGTGCCAGCTCACCACGAAGCGGACCCTCCTACGAGCAGTACTTC. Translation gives CASSPRSGPSYEQYF. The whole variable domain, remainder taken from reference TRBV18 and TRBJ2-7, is NAGVMQNPRHLVRRRGQEARLRCSPMKGHSHVYWYRQLPEEGLKFMVYLQKENIIDESGMPKERFSAEFPKEGPSILRIQQVVRGDSAAYFCASSPRSGPSYEQYFGPGTRLTVT.

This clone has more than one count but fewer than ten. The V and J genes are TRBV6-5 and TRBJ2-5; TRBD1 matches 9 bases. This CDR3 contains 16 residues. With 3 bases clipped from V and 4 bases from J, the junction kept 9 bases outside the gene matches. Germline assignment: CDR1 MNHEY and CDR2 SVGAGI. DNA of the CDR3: TGTGCCAGCAGTTATGTGGACAGGGGATTATCAGAGACCCAGTACTTC. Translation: CASSYVDRGLSETQYF.

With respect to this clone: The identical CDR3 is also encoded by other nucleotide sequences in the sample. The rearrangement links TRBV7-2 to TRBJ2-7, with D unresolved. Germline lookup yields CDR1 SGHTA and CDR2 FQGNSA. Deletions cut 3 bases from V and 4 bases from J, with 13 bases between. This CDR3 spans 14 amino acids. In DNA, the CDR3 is TGTGCCAGCAGCTTTTTAGCAGGAGCGTACGAGCAGTACTTC. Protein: CASSFLAGAYEQYF.

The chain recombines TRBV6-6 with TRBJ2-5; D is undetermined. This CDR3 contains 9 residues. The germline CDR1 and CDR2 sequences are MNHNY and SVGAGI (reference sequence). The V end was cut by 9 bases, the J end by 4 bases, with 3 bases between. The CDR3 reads CARIETQYF. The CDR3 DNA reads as TGTGCCAGGATAGAGACCCAGTACTTC.

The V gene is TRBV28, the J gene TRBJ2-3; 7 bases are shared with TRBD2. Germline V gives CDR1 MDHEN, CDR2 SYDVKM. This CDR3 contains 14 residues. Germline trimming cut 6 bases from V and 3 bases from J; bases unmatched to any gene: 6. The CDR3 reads CASRPGGTTDTQYF. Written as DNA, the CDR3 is TGTGCCAGCAGACCCGGGGGGACGACAGATACGCAGTATTTT.

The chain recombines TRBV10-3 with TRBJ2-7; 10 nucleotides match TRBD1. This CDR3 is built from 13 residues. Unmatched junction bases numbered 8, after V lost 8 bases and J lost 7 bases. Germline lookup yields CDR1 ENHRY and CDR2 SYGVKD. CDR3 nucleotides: TGTGCCATCTCCGGGACAGGGGCGGGAGAGCAGTACTTC. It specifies CAISGTGAGEQYF.

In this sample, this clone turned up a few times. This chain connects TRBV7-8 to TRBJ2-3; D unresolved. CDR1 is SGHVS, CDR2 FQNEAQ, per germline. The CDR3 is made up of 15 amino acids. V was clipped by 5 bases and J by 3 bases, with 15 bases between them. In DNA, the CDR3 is TGTGCCAGCAGCCTAAGGCAGGTTGGGACAGATACGCAGTATTTT. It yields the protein CASSLRQVGTDTQYF.

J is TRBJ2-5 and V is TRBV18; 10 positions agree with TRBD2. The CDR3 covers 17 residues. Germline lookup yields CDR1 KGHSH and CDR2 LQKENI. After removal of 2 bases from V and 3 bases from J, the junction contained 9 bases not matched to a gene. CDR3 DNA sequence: TGTGCCAGCTCACCATCGGGACCGGGACTAGCGAAAGAGACCCAGTACTTC. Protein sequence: CASSPSGPGLAKETQYF. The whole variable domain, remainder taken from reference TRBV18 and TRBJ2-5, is NAGVMQNPRHLVRRRGQEARLRCSPMKGHSHVYWYRQLPEEGLKFMVYLQKENIIDESGMPKERFSAEFPKEGPSILRIQQVVRGDSAAYFCASSPSGPGLAKETQYFGPGTRLLVL.

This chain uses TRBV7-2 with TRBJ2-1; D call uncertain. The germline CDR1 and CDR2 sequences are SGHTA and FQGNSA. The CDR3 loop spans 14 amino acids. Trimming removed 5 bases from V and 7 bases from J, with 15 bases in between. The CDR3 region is CASSSRRSRNEQFF. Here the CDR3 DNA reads TGTGCCAGCAGCAGCCGCCGATCTAGGAATGAGCAGTTCTTC.

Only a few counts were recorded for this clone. CDR3 nucleotides: TGCAGCGTTGAGAAGGGGGGCTATGGCTACACCTTC. Amino acids: CSVEKGGYGYTF. This chain uses TRBV29-1 with TRBJ1-2; D may be TRBD1 (6 bases). The CDR3 is 12 amino acids. V was pared by 3 bases and J by 4 bases, with 9 bases between. Germline-derived CDR1 and CDR2 are SQVTM and ANQGSEA.

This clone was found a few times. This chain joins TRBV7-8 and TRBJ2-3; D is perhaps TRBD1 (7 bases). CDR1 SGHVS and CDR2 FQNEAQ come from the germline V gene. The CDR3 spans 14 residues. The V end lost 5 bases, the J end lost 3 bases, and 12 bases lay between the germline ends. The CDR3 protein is CASSKTGRTDTQYF. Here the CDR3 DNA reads TGTGCCAGCAGCAAGACAGGGAGGACAGATACGCAGTATTTT.

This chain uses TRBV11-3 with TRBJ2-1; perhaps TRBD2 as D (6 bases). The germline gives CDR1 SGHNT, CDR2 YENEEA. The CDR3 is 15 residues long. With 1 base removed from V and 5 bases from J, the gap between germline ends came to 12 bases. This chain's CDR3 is CASSLGSGPNNEQFF. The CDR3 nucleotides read TGTGCCAGCAGCTTAGGTAGCGGTCCCAACAATGAGCAGTTCTTC. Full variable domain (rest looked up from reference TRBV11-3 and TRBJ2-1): EAGVVQSPRYKIIEKKQPVAFWCNPISGHNTLYWYLQNLGQGPELLIRYENEEAVDDSQLPKDRFSAERLKGVDSTLKIQPAELGDSAVYLCASSLGSGPNNEQFFGPGTRLTVL.

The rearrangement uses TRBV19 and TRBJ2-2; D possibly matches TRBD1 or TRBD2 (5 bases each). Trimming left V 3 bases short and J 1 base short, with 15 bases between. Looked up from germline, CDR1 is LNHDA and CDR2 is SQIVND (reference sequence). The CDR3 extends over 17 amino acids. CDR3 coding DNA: TGTGCCAGTAGTATGGGACGGGGCAGGATGAACACCGGGGAGCTGTTTTTT. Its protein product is CASSMGRGRMNTGELFF.

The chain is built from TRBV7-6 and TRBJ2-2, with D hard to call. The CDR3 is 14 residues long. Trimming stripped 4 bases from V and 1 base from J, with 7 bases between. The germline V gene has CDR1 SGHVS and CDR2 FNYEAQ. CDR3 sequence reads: CASSSGRNTGELFF. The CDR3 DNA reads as TGTGCCAGCAGCTCCGGGCGGAACACCGGGGAGCTGTTTTTT.

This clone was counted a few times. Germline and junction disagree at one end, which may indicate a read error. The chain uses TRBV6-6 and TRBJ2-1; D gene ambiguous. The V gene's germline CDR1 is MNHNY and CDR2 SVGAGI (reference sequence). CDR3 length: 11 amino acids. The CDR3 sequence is CASSYYDEQFF. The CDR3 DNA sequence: TGTGCCAGCAGTTACTACGATGAGCAGTTCTTC.

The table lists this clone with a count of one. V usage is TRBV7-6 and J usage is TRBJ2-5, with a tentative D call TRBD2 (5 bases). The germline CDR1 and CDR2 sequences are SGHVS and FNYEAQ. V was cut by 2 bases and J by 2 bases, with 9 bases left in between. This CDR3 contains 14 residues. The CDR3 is CASSLFTRQETQYF. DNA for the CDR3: TGTGCCAGCAGCTTATTTACTAGACAAGAGACCCAGTACTTC.

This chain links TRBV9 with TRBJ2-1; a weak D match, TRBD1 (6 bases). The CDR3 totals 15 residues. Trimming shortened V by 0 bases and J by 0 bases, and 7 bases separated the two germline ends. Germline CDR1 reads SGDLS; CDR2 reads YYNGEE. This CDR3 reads CASSVGDNSYNEQFF. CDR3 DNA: TGTGCCAGCAGCGTAGGGGACAACTCCTACAATGAGCAGTTCTTC.

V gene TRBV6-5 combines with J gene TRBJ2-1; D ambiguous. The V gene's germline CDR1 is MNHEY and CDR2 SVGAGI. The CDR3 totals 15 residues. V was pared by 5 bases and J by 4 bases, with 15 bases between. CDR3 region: CASSTLRNFYNEQFF. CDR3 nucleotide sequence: TGTGCCAGCAGTACACTCCGGAACTTTTACAATGAGCAGTTCTTC.

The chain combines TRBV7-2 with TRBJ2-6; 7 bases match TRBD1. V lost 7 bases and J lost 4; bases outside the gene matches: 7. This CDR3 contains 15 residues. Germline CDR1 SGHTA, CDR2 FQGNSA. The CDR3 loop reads CASTITGVGANVLTF. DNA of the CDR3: TGTGCCAGCACCATAACAGGGGTAGGGGCCAACGTCCTGACTTTC.

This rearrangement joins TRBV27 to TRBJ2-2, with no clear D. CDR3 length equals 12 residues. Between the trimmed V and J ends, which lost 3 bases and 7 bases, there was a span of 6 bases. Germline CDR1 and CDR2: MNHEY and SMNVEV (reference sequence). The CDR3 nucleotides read TGTGCCAGCAGTTTCACGGGCGGGGAGCTGTTTTTT. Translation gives CASSFTGGELFF.

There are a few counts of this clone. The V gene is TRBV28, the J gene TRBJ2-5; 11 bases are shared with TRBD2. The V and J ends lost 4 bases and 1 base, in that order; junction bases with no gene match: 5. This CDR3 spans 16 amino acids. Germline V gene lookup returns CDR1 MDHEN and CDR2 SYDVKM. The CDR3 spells CASSSPGLAGQETQYF. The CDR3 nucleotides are TGTGCCAGCAGTTCCCCCGGACTAGCGGGCCAAGAGACCCAGTACTTC.

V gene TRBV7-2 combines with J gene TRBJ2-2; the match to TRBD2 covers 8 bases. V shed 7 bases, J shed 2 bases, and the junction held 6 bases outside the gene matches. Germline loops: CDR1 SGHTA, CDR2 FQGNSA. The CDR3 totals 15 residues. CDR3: CASTRTSSNTGELFF. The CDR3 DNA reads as TGTGCCAGCACCCGGACTAGCAGTAACACCGGGGAGCTGTTTTTT.

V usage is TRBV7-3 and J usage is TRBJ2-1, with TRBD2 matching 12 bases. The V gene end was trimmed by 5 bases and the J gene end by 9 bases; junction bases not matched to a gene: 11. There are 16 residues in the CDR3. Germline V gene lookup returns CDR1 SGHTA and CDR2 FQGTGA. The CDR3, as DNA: TGTGCCAGCAGCCCCACTTCTAGCGGGAGGGCCAGTGAGCAGTTCTTC. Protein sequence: CASSPTSSGRASEQFF.

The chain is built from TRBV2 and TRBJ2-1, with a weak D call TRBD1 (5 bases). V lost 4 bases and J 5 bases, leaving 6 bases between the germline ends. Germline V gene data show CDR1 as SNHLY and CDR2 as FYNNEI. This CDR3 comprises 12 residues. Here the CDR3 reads CASSGTHNEQFF. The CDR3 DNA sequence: TGTGCCAGCAGTGGGACACACAATGAGCAGTTCTTC.

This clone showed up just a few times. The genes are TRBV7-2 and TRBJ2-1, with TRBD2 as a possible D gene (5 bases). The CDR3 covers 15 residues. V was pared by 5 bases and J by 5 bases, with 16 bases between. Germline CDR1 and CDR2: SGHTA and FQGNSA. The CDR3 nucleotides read TGTGCCAGCAGCCCTAGGGCTCCGGGGAACAATGAGCAGTTCTTC. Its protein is CASSPRAPGNNEQFF.

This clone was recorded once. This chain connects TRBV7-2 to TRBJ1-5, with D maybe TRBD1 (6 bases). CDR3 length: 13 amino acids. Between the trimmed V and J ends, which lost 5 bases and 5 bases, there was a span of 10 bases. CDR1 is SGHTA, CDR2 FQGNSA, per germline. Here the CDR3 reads CASSRQADQPQHF. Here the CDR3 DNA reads TGTGCCAGCAGCAGACAGGCCGATCAGCCCCAGCATTTT. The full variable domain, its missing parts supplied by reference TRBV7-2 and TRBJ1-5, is GAGVSQSPSNKVTEKGKDVELRCDPISGHTALYWYRQSLGQGLEFLIYFQGNSAPDKSGLPSDRFSAERTGGSVSTLTIQRTQQEDSAVYLCASSRQADQPQHFGDGTRLSIL.

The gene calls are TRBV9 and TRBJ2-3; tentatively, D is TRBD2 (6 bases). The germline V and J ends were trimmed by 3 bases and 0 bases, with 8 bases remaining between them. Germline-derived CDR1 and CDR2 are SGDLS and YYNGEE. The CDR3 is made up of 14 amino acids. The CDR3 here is CASSGGLSTDTQYF. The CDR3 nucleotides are TGTGCCAGCAGCGGGGGACTGAGCACAGATACGCAGTATTTT.

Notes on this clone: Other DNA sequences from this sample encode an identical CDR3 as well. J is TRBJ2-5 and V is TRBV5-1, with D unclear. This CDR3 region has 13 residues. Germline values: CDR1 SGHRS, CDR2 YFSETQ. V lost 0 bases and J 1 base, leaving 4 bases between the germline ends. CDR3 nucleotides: TGCGCCAGCAGCTTGGGGAGCCAAGAGACCCAGTACTTC. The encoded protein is CASSLGSQETQYF.

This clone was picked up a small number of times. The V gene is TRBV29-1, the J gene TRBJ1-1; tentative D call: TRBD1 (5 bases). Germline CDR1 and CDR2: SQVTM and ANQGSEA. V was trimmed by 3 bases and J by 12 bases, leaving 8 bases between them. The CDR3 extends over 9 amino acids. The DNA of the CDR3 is TGCAGCGTTGAGGGGGAAACTTTCTTT. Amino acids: CSVEGETFF.

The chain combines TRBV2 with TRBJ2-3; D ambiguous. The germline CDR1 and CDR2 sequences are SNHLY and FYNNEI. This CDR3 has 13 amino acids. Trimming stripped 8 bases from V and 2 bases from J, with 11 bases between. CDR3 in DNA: TGTGCCAGCCTGGGCGCACTCACAGATACGCAGTATTTT. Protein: CASLGALTDTQYF. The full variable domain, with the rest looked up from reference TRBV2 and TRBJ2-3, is EPEVTQTPSHQVTQMGQEVILRCVPISNHLYFYWYRQILGQKVEFLVSFYNNEISEKSEIFDDQFSVERPDGSNFTLKIRSTKLEDSAMYFCASLGALTDTQYFGPGTRLTVL.

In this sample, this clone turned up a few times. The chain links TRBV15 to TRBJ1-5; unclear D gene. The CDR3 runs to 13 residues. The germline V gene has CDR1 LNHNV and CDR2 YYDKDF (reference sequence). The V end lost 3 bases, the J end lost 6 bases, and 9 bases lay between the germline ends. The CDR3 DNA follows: TGTGCCACCAGCAGCATGGCTGGTCAGCCCCAGCATTTT. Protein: CATSSMAGQPQHF.